The 8 T cell receptor beta chains given below trace back to one sample, sequenced in a study of OX40 agonist ivuxolimab in advanced cancers. Assay: immunoSEQ multiplex PCR; the TCRdb copy retains only in-frame clones and omits some. Of around 92,000 clones listed, roughly 95% are singletons. The starting material was CD4+ or CD8+ T cells sorted from blood, obtained in a trial of the OX40 agonist ivuxolimab. These receptors were obtained from an adult with an advanced solid tumor such as melanoma, head and neck, liver or kidney cancer.

The chain employs TRBV19 and TRBJ2-3; D may correspond to TRBD1 or TRBD2 (5 bases each). This CDR3 is 17 amino acids long. V was cut by 2 bases and J by 3 bases, with 18 bases left in between. The germline CDR1 and CDR2 sequences are LNHDA and SQIVND (reference sequence). The CDR3 region has the DNA TGTGCCAGTAGTATACGGCCCCGAGGGGCGCGGACAGATACGCAGTATTTT. It codes for CASSIRPRGARTDTQYF. Supplemented by reference TRBV19 and TRBJ2-3, the full variable domain reads DGGITQSPKYLFRKEGQNVTLSCEQNLNHDAMYWYRQDPGQGLRLIYYSQIVNDFQKGDIAEGYSVSREKKESFPLTVTSAQKNPTAFYLCASSIRPRGARTDTQYFGPGTRLTVL.

This sequence joins TRBV7-2 and TRBJ1-1, with D perhaps matching TRBD1 (5 bases). The CDR3 length is 17 residues. Germline CDR1 reads SGHTA; CDR2 reads FQGNSA. Trimming took 1 base from V and 1 from J, leaving 16 bases between them. The CDR3 DNA follows: TGTGCCAGCAGCTTAGTGGGGGTACAAGAACCGAACACTGAAGCTTTCTTT. Amino acid sequence: CASSLVGVQEPNTEAFF.

The chain carries TRBV21-1 and TRBJ1-1. TRBV21-1 constitutes a pseudogene. CDR3 length: 17 residues. This chain's CDR3 is CASSPWEFRNRNTEAFF. The CDR3 nucleotides are TGTGCCAGCAGCCCGTGGGAATTCCGCAACAGGAACACTGAAGCTTTCTTT.

The V call is TRBV12-5, the J call TRBJ2-7; TRBD1 or TRBD2 may be the D gene (5 bases each). Trimming removed 6 bases from V and 2 bases from J, with 11 bases in between. CDR1 and CDR2 (germline): LGHNT, FRNRAP. The CDR3 is 13 residues long. The CDR3 nucleotides read TGTGCTAGTGGGCCGGGGACGGCCTACGAGCAGTACTTC. Encoded protein: CASGPGTAYEQYF.

The chain has TRBV5-4 and TRBJ1-3; perhaps TRBD1 as D (6 bases). The CDR3 sequence is 16 residues long. Germline CDR1 is SGHNT and CDR2 is YYREEE (reference sequence). With 2 bases removed from V and 0 bases from J, the gap between germline ends came to 12 bases. The CDR3 loop is CASSFLGALSGNTIYF. CDR3 bases: TGTGCCAGCAGCTTTCTGGGGGCTCTCTCTGGAAACACCATATATTTT. Supplemented by reference TRBV5-4 and TRBJ1-3, the full variable domain reads ETGVTQSPTHLIKTRGQQVTLRCSSQSGHNTVSWYQQALGQGPQFIFQYYREEENGRGNFPPRFSGLQFPNYSSELNVNALELDDSALYLCASSFLGALSGNTIYFGEGSWLTVV.

The chain employs TRBV13 and TRBJ2-1, with TRBD2 identical over 9 bases. Trimming at V came to 5 bases and at J to 1 base, leaving 15 bases not matched to a gene. The germline V gene has CDR1 PRHDT and CDR2 FYEKMQ (reference sequence). The CDR3 is made up of 19 amino acids. The CDR3 spells CASSPVWSGGLKSYNEQFF. The CDR3 DNA is TGTGCCAGCAGCCCCGTTTGGAGCGGGGGGCTCAAATCCTACAATGAGCAGTTCTTC.

The gene calls are TRBV25-1 and TRBJ1-5, with D uncertain. The CDR3 is 16 amino acids. Germline CDR1 MGHDK, CDR2 SYGVNS. V lost 1 base, J lost 1 base, and 11 bases lay in between. The CDR3 DNA is TGTGCCAGCAGTGAATCTGGACGTACCAGCAATCAGCCCCAGCATTTT. Its translation: CASSESGRTSNQPQHF.

The chain links TRBV9 to TRBJ2-3; 15 nucleotides agree with TRBD2. V was clipped by 0 bases and J by 3 bases; unmatched bases: 8. Germline lookup yields CDR1 SGDLS and CDR2 YYNGEE. This CDR3 is 19 amino acids long. The DNA for the CDR3 is TGTGCCAGCAGCGTAGGGCGGACTAGCGGGAGGGCCGGGACAGATACGCAGTATTTT. Translating gives CASSVGRTSGRAGTDTQYF.